These 4 T cell receptor beta chains originate from one sample sequenced in a study of blood T cell repertoires in COVID-19. The data were produced by immunoSEQ multiplex PCR, yet TCRdb's version contains in-frame clones alone and is incomplete. The sample has around 40,000 clones, around 79% seen once. Sequenced material: peripheral blood. The source of these receptors is a woman of 80 years or more with acute or convalescent COVID-19.

The chain has TRBV18 and TRBJ2-3; 10 nucleotides agree with TRBD1. The V gene end was trimmed by 4 bases and the J gene end by 1 base; junction bases not matched to a gene: 5. The CDR3 has 16 amino acids. Germline CDR1 reads KGHSH; CDR2 reads LQKENI. The chain's CDR3 is CASSRQDRGGTDTQYF. The CDR3 DNA reads as TGTGCCAGCTCACGACAGGACAGGGGGGGCACAGATACGCAGTATTTT.

This clone turned up a few times. The chain joins TRBV5-1 to TRBJ2-2, with 7 bases identical to TRBD1. With 6 bases clipped from V and 6 bases from J, the junction kept 11 bases outside the gene matches. The CDR3 sequence is 15 residues long. Germline assignment: CDR1 SGHRS and CDR2 YFSETQ. This CDR3 reads CASTENPTGSGELFF. CDR3 in DNA: TGCGCCAGCACGGAGAACCCGACAGGGTCCGGGGAGCTGTTTTTT.

The J gene is TRBJ1-2, the V gene TRBV18, with a weak D call TRBD1 (5 bases). The germline V gene encodes CDR1 KGHSH and CDR2 LQKENI. There are 17 residues in the CDR3. V shed 2 bases and J shed 4 bases, with 20 bases lying between them. The CDR3 sequence: CASSPGWDFISGYGYTF. In DNA, the CDR3 is TGTGCCAGCTCACCAGGTTGGGACTTCATCTCGGGCTATGGCTACACCTTC.

This chain uses TRBV10-3 with TRBJ1-4; D is undetermined. Trimming shortened V by 0 bases and J by 8 bases, and 13 bases separated the two germline ends. In germline, CDR1 is ENHRY, CDR2 SYGVKD. This CDR3 has 15 residues. The CDR3: CAISESRGQGEKLFF. The CDR3 DNA follows: TGTGCCATCAGTGAGTCTCGAGGGCAAGGAGAAAAACTGTTTTTT.